This T cell receptor beta chain was recorded in a study of human T cells and chemical hapten exposure. At the level of the study: Per-sample TCR yield variation was attributed mainly to small pooled library volume differences. Study conclusions and caveats: TCRs exceeding a frequency of 1 in 1000 stayed unchanged under DPC sensitization.

The CDR3 loop spans 13 amino acids. Germline V gene sequence: CDR1 MNHNS, CDR2 SASEGT. Trimming left V 2 bases short and J 4 bases short, with 7 bases between. With respect to this clonotype: Its antigen remains unidentified. This clone may be a read error of a much larger clone one base away.

The study extracted total RNA from unfractionated whole blood. Individual cDNA molecules received unique molecular identifiers in the library. Original processing notes: A per-sample median of about 95,000 TCRs was observed, with counts ranging from roughly 20,000 to 690,600. TCRdb recomputed calls from the 5' RACE reads with MiXCR, one row per CDR3 protein. TCRdb, not the original authors, processed these V and J calls. The sample records 120,000 to 150,000 distinct CDR3 sequences, 4.1% being singletons. The chain links TRBV6-1 to TRBJ2-3; D may be TRBD1 (5 bases). This clonotype was obtained from a female donor in good health. The CDR3 DNA reads TGTGCCAGCAGTGAAAGCAGGGCAGATACGCAGTATTTT. This encodes CASSESRADTQYF.